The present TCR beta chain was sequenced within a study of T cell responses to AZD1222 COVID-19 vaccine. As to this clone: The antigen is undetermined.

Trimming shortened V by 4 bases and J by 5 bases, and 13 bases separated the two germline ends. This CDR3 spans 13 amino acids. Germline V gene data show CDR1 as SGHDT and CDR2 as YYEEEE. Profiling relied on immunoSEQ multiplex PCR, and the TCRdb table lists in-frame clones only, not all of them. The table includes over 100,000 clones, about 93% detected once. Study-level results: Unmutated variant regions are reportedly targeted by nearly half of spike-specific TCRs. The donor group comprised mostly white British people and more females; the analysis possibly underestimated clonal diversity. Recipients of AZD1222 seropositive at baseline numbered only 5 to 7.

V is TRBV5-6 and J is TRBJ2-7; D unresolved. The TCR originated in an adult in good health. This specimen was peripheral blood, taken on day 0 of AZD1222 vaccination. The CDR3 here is CASSLLVVNEQYF. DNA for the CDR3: TGTGCCAGCAGCCTTCTGGTCGTGAACGAGCAGTACTTC.